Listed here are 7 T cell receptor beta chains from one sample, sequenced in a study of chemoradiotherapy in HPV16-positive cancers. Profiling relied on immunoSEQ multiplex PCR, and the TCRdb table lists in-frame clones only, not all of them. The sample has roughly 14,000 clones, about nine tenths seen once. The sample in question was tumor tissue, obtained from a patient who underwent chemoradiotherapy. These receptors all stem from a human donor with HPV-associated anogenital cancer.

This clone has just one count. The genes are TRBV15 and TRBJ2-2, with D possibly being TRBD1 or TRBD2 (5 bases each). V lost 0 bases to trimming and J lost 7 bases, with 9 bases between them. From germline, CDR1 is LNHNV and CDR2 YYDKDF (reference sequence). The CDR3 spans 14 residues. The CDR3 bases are TGTGCCACCAGCAGAGATCTTGGGGGCGGGGAGCTGTTTTTT. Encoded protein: CATSRDLGGGELFF.

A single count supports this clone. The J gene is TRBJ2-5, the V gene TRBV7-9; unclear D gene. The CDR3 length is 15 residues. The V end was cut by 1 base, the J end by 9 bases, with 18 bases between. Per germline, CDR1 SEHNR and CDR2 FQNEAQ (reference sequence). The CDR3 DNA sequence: TGTGCCAGCAGCTTAGAACCCCAAGCACGAGGTGCCCAGTACTTC. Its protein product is CASSLEPQARGAQYF.

The CDR3 region is CASSPAAGNTEAFF. The CDR3 DNA follows: TGCGCCAGCAGCCCGGCGGCGGGAAACACTGAAGCTTTCTTT. The chain couples TRBV4-3 to TRBJ1-1; unclear D gene. Trimming cost V 4 bases and J 2 bases, with 11 bases left between them. Germline CDR1 LGHNA, CDR2 YSLEER. The CDR3 extends over 14 amino acids.

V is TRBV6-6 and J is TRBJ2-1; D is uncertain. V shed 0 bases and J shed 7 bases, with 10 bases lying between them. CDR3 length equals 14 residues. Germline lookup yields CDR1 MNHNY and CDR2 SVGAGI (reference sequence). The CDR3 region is CASSYSPFGNEQFF. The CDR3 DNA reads TGTGCCAGCAGTTACTCTCCTTTCGGGAATGAGCAGTTCTTC.

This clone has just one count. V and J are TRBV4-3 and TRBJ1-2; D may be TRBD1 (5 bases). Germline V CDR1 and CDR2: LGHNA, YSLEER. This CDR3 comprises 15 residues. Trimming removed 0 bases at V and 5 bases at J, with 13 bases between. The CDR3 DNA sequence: TGCGCCAGCAGCCAAGAATCAGGGTTTAGGTATGGCTACACCTTC. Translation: CASSQESGFRYGYTF.

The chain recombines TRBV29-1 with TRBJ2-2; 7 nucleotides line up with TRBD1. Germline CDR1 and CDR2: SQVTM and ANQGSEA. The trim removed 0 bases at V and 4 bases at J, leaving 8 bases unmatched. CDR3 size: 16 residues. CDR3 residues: CSVEDPQGRGTGELFF. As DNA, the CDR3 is TGCAGCGTTGAAGACCCACAGGGGCGAGGCACCGGGGAGCTGTTTTTT.

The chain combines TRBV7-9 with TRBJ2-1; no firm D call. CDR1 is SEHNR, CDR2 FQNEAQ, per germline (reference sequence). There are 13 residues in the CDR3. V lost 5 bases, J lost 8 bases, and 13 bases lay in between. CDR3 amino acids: CASSPDPADEQFF. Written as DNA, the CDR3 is TGTGCCAGCAGCCCTGACCCCGCCGATGAGCAGTTCTTC.